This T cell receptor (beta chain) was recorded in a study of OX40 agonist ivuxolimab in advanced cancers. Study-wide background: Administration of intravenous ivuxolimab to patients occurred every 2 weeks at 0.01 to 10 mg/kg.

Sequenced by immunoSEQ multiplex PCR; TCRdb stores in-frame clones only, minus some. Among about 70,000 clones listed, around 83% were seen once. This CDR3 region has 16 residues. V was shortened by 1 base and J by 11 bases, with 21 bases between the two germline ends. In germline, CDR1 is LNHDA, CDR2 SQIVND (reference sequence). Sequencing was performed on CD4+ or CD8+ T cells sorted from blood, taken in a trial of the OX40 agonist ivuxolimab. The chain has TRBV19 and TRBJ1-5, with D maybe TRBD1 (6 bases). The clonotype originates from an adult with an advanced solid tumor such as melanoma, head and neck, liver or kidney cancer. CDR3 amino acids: CASSIVLGQGPTTQHF. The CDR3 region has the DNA TGTGCCAGTAGTATAGTTTTGGGCCAGGGGCCGACGACCCAGCATTTT.